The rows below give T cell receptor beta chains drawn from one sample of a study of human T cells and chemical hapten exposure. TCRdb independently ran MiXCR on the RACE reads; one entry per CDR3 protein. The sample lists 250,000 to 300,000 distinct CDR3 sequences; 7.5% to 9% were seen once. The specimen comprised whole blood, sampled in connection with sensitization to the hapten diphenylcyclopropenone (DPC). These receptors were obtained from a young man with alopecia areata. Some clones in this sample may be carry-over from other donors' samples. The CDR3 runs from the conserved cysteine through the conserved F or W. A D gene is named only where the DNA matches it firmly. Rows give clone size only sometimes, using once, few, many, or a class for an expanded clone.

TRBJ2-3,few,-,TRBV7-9,TGTGCCAGCAGCTTAACCAGGGTAGATACGCAGTATTTT,CASSLTRVDTQYF
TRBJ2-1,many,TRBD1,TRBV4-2,TGTGCCAGCAGCCGGACGACAGGGATCAATGAGCAGTTCTTC,CASSRTTGINEQFF
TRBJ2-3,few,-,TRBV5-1,TGCGCCAGCACCTGGCAAGCGAGCACAGATACGCAGTATTTT,CASTWQASTDTQYF
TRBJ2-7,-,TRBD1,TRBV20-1,TGCAGTGCTAGCGACAGGGCATTCGGCTCCTACGAGCAGTACTTC,CSASDRAFGSYEQYF
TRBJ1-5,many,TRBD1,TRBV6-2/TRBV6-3,TGTGCCAGCAGTCCTAGACAGGGCATAGTGCAGCCCCAGCATTTT,CASSPRQGIVQPQHF
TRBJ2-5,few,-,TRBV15,TGTGCCACCAGCAGAGGACGGAACCAAGAGACCCAGTACTTC,CATSRGRNQETQYF
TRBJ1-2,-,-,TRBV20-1,TGCAGTGCCCAGTACCGACAGAACGGGCATTCCCCTCTCTATGGCTACACCTTC,CSAQYRQNGHSPLYGYTF
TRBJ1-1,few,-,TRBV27,TGTGCCAGCAGTTTAATGGATATGAACACTGAAGCTTTCTTT,CASSLMDMNTEAFF
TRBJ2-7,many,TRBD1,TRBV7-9,TGTGCCAGCAGCTCGGGACAGGTATCCTACGAGCAGTACTTC,CASSSGQVSYEQYF
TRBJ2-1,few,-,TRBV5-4,TGTGCCAGCAGCTTGTCTCCCCTCGGGAACAATGAGCAGTTCTTC,CASSLSPLGNNEQFF
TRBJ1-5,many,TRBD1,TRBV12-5,TGTGCTAGTGGTTTGGTAGGACAGGGTCCTCAGCCCCAGCATTTT,CASGLVGQGPQPQHF
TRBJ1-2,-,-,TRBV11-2,TGTGCCAGCAGCTTATCCGGGACCTATGGCTACACCTTC,CASSLSGTYGYTF
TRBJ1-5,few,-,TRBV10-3,TGTGCCATCAGGGCACAGGTAACTAGCAATCAGCCCCAGCATTTT,CAIRAQVTSNQPQHF
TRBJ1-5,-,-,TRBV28,TGTGCCAGCAGTTTTGGGGGAGTTTATAGCAATCAGCCCCAGCATTTT,CASSFGGVYSNQPQHF
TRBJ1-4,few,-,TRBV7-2,TGTGCCAGCAGCTTAGATCATCGAGAAAAACTGTTTTTT,CASSLDHREKLFF
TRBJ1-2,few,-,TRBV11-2,TGTGCCAGCAGCTCTTGGACGGTTCCTAACTATGGCTACACCTTC,CASSSWTVPNYGYTF
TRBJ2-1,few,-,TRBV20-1,TGCAGTGCTGTCGAGTCCCCTATCAGGGATGAGCAGTTCTTC,CSAVESPIRDEQFF
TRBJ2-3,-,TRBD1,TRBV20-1,TGCAGTGCTAGTCCCAGGGGGCGCCCAGATACGCAGTATTTT,CSASPRGRPDTQYF
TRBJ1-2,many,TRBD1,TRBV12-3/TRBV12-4,TGTGCCAGCAGAGGGGGCGCTGGCTACACCTTC,CASRGGAGYTF
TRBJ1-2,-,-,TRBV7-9,TGTGCCAGCAGCCCCGTCCGGGGGGATCTTGGCTACACCTTC,CASSPVRGDLGYTF
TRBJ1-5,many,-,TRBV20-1,TGCAGTGCTAGAGCCGGGCCTCCCCAGCCCCAGCATTTT,CSARAGPPQPQHF
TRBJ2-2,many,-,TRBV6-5,TGTGCCAGCAGTACCCCTAGACAGGTTGACACCGGGGAGCTGTTTTTT,CASSTPRQVDTGELFF
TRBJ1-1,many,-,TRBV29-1,TGCAGCGTAGTACAGGGACGTGTCACTGAAGCTTTCTTT,CSVVQGRVTEAFF
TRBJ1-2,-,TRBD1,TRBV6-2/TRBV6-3,TGTGCCAGCAGTTACCGGGACAGGGATGGCTACACCTTC,CASSYRDRDGYTF
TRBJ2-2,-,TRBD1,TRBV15,TGTGCCACCAGCAGGGACAGGGCGGTCACCGGGGAGCTGTTTTTT,CATSRDRAVTGELFF
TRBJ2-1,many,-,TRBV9,TGTGCCAGCAGCGTAGAAGGGCAGGGTATCAACAATGAGCAGTTCTTC,CASSVEGQGINNEQFF
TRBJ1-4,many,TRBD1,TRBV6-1,TGTGCCAGCAGTGAAGGACAGGGGGCTGAAAAACTGTTTTTT,CASSEGQGAEKLFF
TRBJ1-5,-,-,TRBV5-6,TGTGCCAGCAGCTTGAGCTATAGCAATCAGCCCCAGCATTTT,CASSLSYSNQPQHF
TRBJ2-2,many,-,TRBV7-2,TGTGCCAGCAGCTTAGGAGGGGGTAGGACCGGGGAGCTGTTTTTT,CASSLGGGRTGELFF
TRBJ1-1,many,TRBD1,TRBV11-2,TGTGCCAGCAGCCGCCCGGGACAGGGAGGCCGGCGCACTGAAGCTTTCTTT,CASSRPGQGGRRTEAFF
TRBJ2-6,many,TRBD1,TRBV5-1,TGCGCCAGCAGCTTGTGGGACAGGGCCGTCTCCAACTCTGGGGCCAACGTCCTGACTTTC,CASSLWDRAVSNSGANVLTF
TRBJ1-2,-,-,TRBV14,TGTGCCAGCAGCCAACTCCGGGACCCGGCATACTATGGCTACACCTTC,CASSQLRDPAYYGYTF
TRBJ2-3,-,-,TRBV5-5,TGTGCCAGCAGCTTGGATTGGAGTGTGGGGGTTAGCACAGATACGCAGTATTTT,CASSLDWSVGVSTDTQYF
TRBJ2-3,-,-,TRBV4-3,TGCGCCAGTGGACTGAGCGCCACAGATACGCAGTATTTT,CASGLSATDTQYF
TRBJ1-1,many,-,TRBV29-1,TGCAGCGCCGGTAGGCGTCTGAACACTGAAGCTTTCTTT,CSAGRRLNTEAFF
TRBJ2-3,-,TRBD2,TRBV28,TGTGCCAGCCAGGGGACTAGCGGGAGAATAACAGATACGCAGTATTTT,CASQGTSGRITDTQYF
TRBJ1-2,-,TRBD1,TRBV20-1,TGCAGTGCTAGAGATAAGACAGGGGATGGCTACACCTTC,CSARDKTGDGYTF
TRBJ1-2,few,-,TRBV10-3,TGTGCCATAACAGACTGGCTCGGGGAACCTAACTATGGCTACACCTTC,CAITDWLGEPNYGYTF
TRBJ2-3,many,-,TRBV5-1,TGCGCCAGCAGCTTGGAGGTTGAGGTCGGAGATACGCAGTATTTT,CASSLEVEVGDTQYF
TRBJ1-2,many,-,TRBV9,TGTGCCAGCAGCGTAAACAGTGTTCTCTATGGCTACACCTTC,CASSVNSVLYGYTF
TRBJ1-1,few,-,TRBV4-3,TGCGCCAGCAGCCACCTAGGACACCCGAGCACTGAAGCTTTCTTT,CASSHLGHPSTEAFF
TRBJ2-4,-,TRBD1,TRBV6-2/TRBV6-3,TGTGCCAGCAGTAGCGGGACAGGGTTGGAAAACATTCAGTACTTC,CASSSGTGLENIQYF
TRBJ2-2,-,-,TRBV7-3,TGTGCCAGCAGCGCCAAGCGACGCCCCGGGGAGCTGTTTTTT,CASSAKRRPGELFF
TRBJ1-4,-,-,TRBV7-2,TGTGCCAGCAGCTTAATAACTCAGGGTGAAAAACTGTTTTTT,CASSLITQGEKLFF
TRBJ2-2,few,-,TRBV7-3,TGTGCCAGCAGCTTATCCGTGCCATCGAACACCGGGGAGCTGTTTTTT,CASSLSVPSNTGELFF
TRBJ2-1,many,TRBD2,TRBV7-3,TGTGCCAGCAGCCCTAGCGGGGGGGCCATTTATGAGCAGTTCTTC,CASSPSGGAIYEQFF
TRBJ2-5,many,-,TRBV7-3,TGTGCCAGCGGAGCTTTCCAAGAGACCCAGTACTTC,CASGAFQETQYF
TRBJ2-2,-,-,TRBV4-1,TGCGCCAGCAGCCCAGGACCCTCCGGGACCCCAGGAACCGGGGAGCTGTTTTTT,CASSPGPSGTPGTGELFF
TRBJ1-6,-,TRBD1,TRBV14,TGTGCCAGCAGCCAAGACAGGGGGGCGCACTCACCCCTCCACTTT,CASSQDRGAHSPLHF
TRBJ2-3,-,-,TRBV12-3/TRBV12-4,TGTGCCAGCAGTCCCCATAGGACTCCAAAGGATACGCAGTATTTT,CASSPHRTPKDTQYF
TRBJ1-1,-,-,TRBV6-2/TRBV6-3,TGTGCCAGCAACACGGCGAGGTACACTGAAGCTTTCTTT,CASNTARYTEAFF
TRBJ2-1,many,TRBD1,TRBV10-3,TGTGCCAGTTGGACAGGGGACATTTCTGAGCAGTTCTTC,CASWTGDISEQFF
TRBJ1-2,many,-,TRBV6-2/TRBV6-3,TGTGCCAGCAGTTACGATGGCCAAGGGGCTGGATATGGCTACACCTTC,CASSYDGQGAGYGYTF
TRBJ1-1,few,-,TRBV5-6,TGTGCCAGCAGCCCCGCGAACACTGAAGCTTTCTTT,CASSPANTEAFF